The 23 T cell receptor beta chains given below trace back to one sample, sequenced in a study of T cells in localized non-small cell lung cancer (dated by TCRdb to about 2020). The library was produced with the immunoSEQ multiplex PCR assay. TCRdb carries this immuneACCESS record with in-frame sequences only. Its versions omit some clonotypes, under half of them owing to an unresolved V gene in the studies checked, with the rest unexplained. The sample table contains roughly 35,000 clones; only one count was recorded for approximately 90% of them. The ten top clones hold 12% of the sample. Sequencing used peripheral blood mononuclear cells, obtained before any cancer treatment. These receptors were obtained from an older female donor with stage II lung adenocarcinoma.

The V and J genes are TRBV4-3 and TRBJ2-1; TRBD2 matches 10 bases. The CDR3 has 14 residues. Germline trimming cut 2 bases from V and 7 bases from J; bases unmatched to any gene: 2. The germline V gene has CDR1 LGHNA and CDR2 YSLEER. In nucleotides, the CDR3 is TGCGCCAGCAGCCAAAGCGGGGGGGAAAATGAGCAGTTCTTC. As protein: CASSQSGGENEQFF.

Comment on this clone: Other DNA sequences in the sample encode the same CDR3. The rearrangement links TRBV18 to TRBJ2-7; D call uncertain. CDR3 length equals 14 residues. Germline CDR1 reads KGHSH; CDR2 reads LQKENI. V lost 3 bases, J lost 4 bases, and 13 bases lay in between. CDR3 nucleotides: TGTGCCAGCTCACCCCGAAGTCGGGCTTACGAGCAGTACTTC. Translation gives CASSPRSRAYEQYF.

About this clone itself: The junction shows a germline mismatch at one end, possibly a read error. The chain employs TRBV19 and TRBJ2-2; D possibly matches TRBD1 or TRBD2 (5 bases each). This CDR3 spans 15 amino acids. CDR1 and CDR2 (germline): LNHDA, SQIVND (reference sequence). The CDR3 bases are TGTGCCAGTAGTATAGGCGACAGAAACACCGGGGAACTGTTTTTT. Translation: CASSIGDRNTGELFF.

The chain employs TRBV28 and TRBJ1-5; D not certain. CDR1 is MDHEN, CDR2 SYDVKM, per germline. The V and J ends lost 2 bases and 4 bases respectively, with 6 bases between them. CDR3 length: 13 amino acids. CDR3 amino acids: CASSLDLNQPQHF. CDR3 DNA sequence: TGTGCCAGCAGTTTAGATTTAAATCAGCCCCAGCATTTT. The whole variable domain, filled in from reference TRBV28 and TRBJ1-5, reads DVKVTQSSRYLVKRTGEKVFLECVQDMDHENMFWYRQDPGLGLRLIYFSYDVKMKEKGDIPEGYSVSREKKERFSLILESASTNQTSMYLCASSLDLNQPQHFGDGTRLSIL.

The gene calls are TRBV7-8 and TRBJ1-1; perhaps TRBD1 as D (6 bases). The germline V and J ends were trimmed by 6 bases and 4 bases, with 12 bases remaining between them. CDR3 length: 13 residues. The germline V gene encodes CDR1 SGHVS and CDR2 FQNEAQ. The CDR3 DNA sequence: TGTGCCAGCAGTGGACAGACATTCACTGAAGCTTTCTTT. Protein sequence: CASSGQTFTEAFF.

V usage is TRBV4-1 and J usage is TRBJ1-5; the D is unclear. Germline V gives CDR1 MGHRA, CDR2 YSYEKL. The CDR3 length is 16 residues. V shed 0 bases and J shed 2 bases, with 11 bases lying between them. This chain's CDR3 is CASSQDRQVRNQPQHF. The DNA of the CDR3 is TGCGCCAGCAGCCAAGATCGGCAGGTCCGCAATCAGCCCCAGCATTTT.

The CDR3 spells CASSPRTNEKLFF. CDR3 sequence (DNA): TGTGCCAGCAGCCCCAGGACTAATGAAAAACTGTTTTTT. The genes are TRBV7-9 and TRBJ1-4; D is ambiguous. The germline V and J ends were trimmed by 5 bases and 2 bases, with 6 bases remaining between them. The CDR3 runs to 13 residues. Looked up from germline, CDR1 is SEHNR and CDR2 is FQNEAQ (reference sequence).

V gene TRBV5-1 combines with J gene TRBJ2-5; unclear D gene. Deletions cut 0 bases from V and 3 bases from J, with 6 bases between. This CDR3 has 13 amino acids. Germline lookup yields CDR1 SGHRS and CDR2 YFSETQ. The CDR3 region has the DNA TGCGCCAGCAGCTTGGTGGCAGAAGAGACCCAGTACTTC. Amino acids: CASSLVAEETQYF.

The V gene is TRBV6-1, the J gene TRBJ2-2; either TRBD1 or TRBD2 may supply D (5 bases each). Trimming took off 11 bases at V and 1 base at J, with 11 bases between the two ends. Germline CDR1 is MNHNS and CDR2 is SASEGT. There are 13 residues in the CDR3. The CDR3 here is CAGTDMNTGELFF. In DNA form, the CDR3 reads TGTGCCGGGACCGATATGAACACCGGGGAGCTGTTTTTT.

The chain links TRBV10-3 to TRBJ2-1, with a weak D call TRBD2 (6 bases). V was pared by 2 bases and J by 3 bases, with 11 bases between. The germline CDR1 and CDR2 sequences are ENHRY and SYGVKD. The CDR3 contains 15 residues. CDR3 sequence reads: CAISESPEGYNEQFF. In DNA, the CDR3 is TGTGCCATCAGTGAGAGTCCGGAGGGCTACAATGAGCAGTTCTTC.

This clone has only a few counts. The chain couples TRBV6-6 to TRBJ1-6; TRBD1 is a possible D gene (5 bases). The CDR3 consists of 16 residues. Per the germline V gene, CDR1 is MNHNY and CDR2 is SVGAGI (reference sequence). Trimming cost V 4 bases and J 5 bases, with 15 bases left between them. The CDR3 region is CASSFQRGRDNSPLHF. The DNA of the CDR3 is TGTGCCAGCAGTTTTCAACGGGGCAGGGATAATTCACCCCTCCACTTT.

The chain employs TRBV6-5 and TRBJ2-5, with a possible D match to TRBD1 (6 bases). This CDR3 is 11 amino acids long. The germline V gene encodes CDR1 MNHEY and CDR2 SVGAGI. Between the trimmed V and J ends, which lost 11 bases and 5 bases, there was a span of 12 bases. CDR3 sequence reads: CACTGLETQYF. The CDR3 coding sequence is TGTGCCTGTACAGGGTTGGAGACCCAGTACTTC.

The CDR3 DNA reads as TGTGCCAGCAGTTTTGGGACTGGGGGCGCGGGCTCCTATAATTCACCCCTCCACTTT. This gives the protein CASSFGTGGAGSYNSPLHF. The chain joins TRBV28 to TRBJ1-6, with D possibly matching TRBD1 (6 bases). Germline CDR1 MDHEN, CDR2 SYDVKM. Trimming took 3 bases from V and 0 from J, leaving 18 bases between them. The CDR3 has 19 residues.

V gene TRBV5-1 combines with J gene TRBJ1-4; 8 bases fit TRBD1. The junction had 5 bases not matched to a gene; V was cut back by 0 bases and J by 7 bases. CDR3 length: 15 residues. Germline CDR1 is SGHRS and CDR2 is YFSETQ. The CDR3 coding sequence is TGCGCCAGCAGCTTGGAACAGGGGGTAGCTGAAAAACTGTTTTTT. Translation: CASSLEQGVAEKLFF. Filled out from reference TRBV5-1 and TRBJ1-4, the complete variable domain reads KAGVTQTPRYLIKTRGQQVTLSCSPISGHRSVSWYQQTPGQGLQFLFEYFSETQRNKGNFPGRFSGRQFSNSRSEMNVSTLELGDSALYLCASSLEQGVAEKLFFGSGTQLSVL.

The chain recombines TRBV11-2 with TRBJ1-5; D remains ambiguous. The CDR3 sequence is 13 residues long. Germline lookup yields CDR1 SGHAT and CDR2 FQNNGV. With 1 base removed from V and 2 bases from J, the gap between germline ends came to 3 bases. CDR3 coding DNA: TGTGCCAGCAGCTTAGCTCGCAATCAGCCCCAGCATTTT. Amino acids: CASSLARNQPQHF.

This clone was counted only a few times. This chain joins TRBV6-1 and TRBJ2-2; possibly TRBD1 for D (5 bases). Germline V gene lookup returns CDR1 MNHNS and CDR2 SASEGT. Deletions cut 2 bases from V and 6 bases from J, with 10 bases between. CDR3 length: 14 amino acids. The CDR3 region has the DNA TGTGCCAGCAGTGAAAGGCAGGGCGCCGGGGAGCTGTTTTTT. This codes for CASSERQGAGELFF.

The chain recombines TRBV27 with TRBJ2-6; D perhaps matches TRBD1 (6 bases). V lost 4 bases, J lost 2 bases, and 12 bases lay in between. This CDR3 spans 16 amino acids. The V gene's germline CDR1 is MNHEY and CDR2 SMNVEV (reference sequence). The CDR3 loop is CASSSQGTTGANVLTF. CDR3 in DNA: TGTGCCAGCAGTTCTCAAGGGACAACTGGGGCCAACGTCCTGACTTTC.

This chain uses TRBV10-3 with TRBJ2-1; the match to TRBD2 covers 7 bases. The CDR3 contains 15 residues. Trimming cost V 3 bases and J 2 bases; bases outside gene matches: 4. Germline V gene lookup returns CDR1 ENHRY and CDR2 SYGVKD. In DNA, the CDR3 is TGTGCCATCAGTGAAGGAGCGGGAACCTACAATGAGCAGTTCTTC. Its translation: CAISEGAGTYNEQFF.

The rearrangement joins TRBV5-4 to TRBJ2-1; 7 nucleotides agree with TRBD2. The germline CDR1 and CDR2 sequences are SGHNT and YYREEE (reference sequence). This CDR3 contains 15 residues. V trimming: 9 bases; J trimming: 8 bases; junction bases outside the gene matches: 17. The CDR3 coding sequence is TGTGCCACTCCCTCGGCGGGAGTAGGGTTCGATGAGCAGTTCTTC. Translated: CATPSAGVGFDEQFF.

The V call is TRBV6-1, the J call TRBJ1-5; tentatively, D is TRBD1 (6 bases). CDR3 length: 14 residues. V lost 6 bases and J 3 bases, leaving 12 bases between the germline ends. Germline V lookup: CDR1 MNHNS, CDR2 SASEGT. DNA for the CDR3: TGTGCCAGCAGCGATCAGGGGAACAATCAGCCCCAGCATTTT. Encoded protein: CASSDQGNNQPQHF.

The chain uses TRBV19 and TRBJ1-5, with D perhaps TRBD1 (5 bases). Trimming left V 2 bases short and J 3 bases short, with 14 bases between. CDR1 and CDR2 from the germline V gene are LNHDA and SQIVND (reference sequence). The length of the CDR3 is 16 residues. The CDR3 sequence is CASSIRATEDNQPQHF. Written as DNA, the CDR3 is TGTGCCAGTAGTATACGGGCGACAGAGGACAATCAGCCCCAGCATTTT.

J is TRBJ2-3 and V is TRBV2; 11 bases are shared with TRBD2. V gave up 6 bases and J gave up 1 base; unmatched junction bases: 6. The CDR3 totals 16 residues. Germline CDR1 SNHLY, CDR2 FYNNEI. For the CDR3, the DNA is TGTGCCAGCAGCAGACTAGCGGGGACCGGCACAGATACGCAGTATTTT. It codes for CASSRLAGTGTDTQYF.

The genes are TRBV28 and TRBJ2-7; the D gene is possibly TRBD2 (6 bases). CDR1 is MDHEN, CDR2 SYDVKM, per germline. Trimming pared 3 bases from V and 6 bases from J, leaving 18 bases between. This CDR3 has 15 amino acids. CDR3 amino acids: CASSFRGPGGSEQYF. The CDR3 bases are TGTGCCAGCAGTTTCAGAGGGCCCGGAGGGTCCGAGCAGTACTTC.